These 19 T cell receptor beta chains were sequenced from one sample in a study of response to subunit inactivated influenza vaccine. TCRdb analysed the RT-PCR reads with MiXCR anew, one entry per CDR3 protein. The sample gives 650,000 to 800,000 distinct CDR3 sequences, around 14% of which show up once; around 7% is in the top ten. Sequenced material: PBMCs from blood, taken less than 15 days before vaccination. The receptors here all came from a man aged 45-65 years who received an inactivated influenza vaccine.

This clonotype was recorded a few times. The chain links TRBV12-3 or TRBV12-4 to TRBJ2-2, with D maybe TRBD1 (6 bases). This CDR3 is 15 amino acids long. The V gene lost 5 bases and the J gene lost 4 bases, with 14 bases spanning the gap. CDR3 sequence: CASSLPGQPTGELFF. In nucleotides, the CDR3 is TGTGCCAGCAGTCTTCCGGGACAACCCACCGGGGAGCTGTTTTTT.

The rearrangement uses TRBV11-2 and TRBJ1-3; a possible D gene is TRBD1 (5 bases). CDR1 and CDR2 (germline): SGHAT, FQNNGV. The CDR3 length is 15 residues. V gave up 5 bases and J gave up 0 bases, with 11 bases separating them. CDR3 DNA: TGTGCCAGCAGCCCAGAGGGGTTCTCTGGAAACACCATATATTTT. Encoded protein: CASSPEGFSGNTIYF.

J is TRBJ2-5 and V is TRBV5-6, with D perhaps being TRBD1 or TRBD2 (5 bases each). CDR1 SGHDT and CDR2 YYEEEE come from the germline V gene. The CDR3 is 12 amino acids. V lost 3 bases, J lost 3 bases, and 6 bases lay in between. In DNA form, the CDR3 reads TGTGCCAGCAGCTGGGGGAAAGAGACCCAGTACTTC. Its translation: CASSWGKETQYF.

This chain uses TRBV18 with TRBJ2-5, with D perhaps assigned TRBD1 or TRBD2 (5 bases each). Germline CDR1 KGHSH, CDR2 LQKENI. The germline V and J ends were trimmed by 1 base and 5 bases, with 17 bases remaining between them. CDR3 length equals 16 residues. The CDR3 coding sequence is TGTGCCAGCTCACCACGCCCGGGTGGCAGGGAGGAGACCCAGTACTTC. Protein product: CASSPRPGGREETQYF.

Many counts were recorded for this clonotype. The chain has TRBV7-9 and TRBJ2-1, with D unresolved. The germline CDR1 and CDR2 sequences are SEHNR and FQNEAQ (reference sequence). Between the trimmed V and J ends, which lost 2 bases and 5 bases, there was a span of 7 bases. The CDR3 loop spans 13 amino acids. CDR3 DNA sequence: TGTGCCAGCAGCTTATACGGAAACAATGAGCAGTTCTTC. Translation gives CASSLYGNNEQFF.

In DNA, the CDR3 is TGTGCCATCAGTGAGCCGGGACTAGGCTACGAGCAGTACTTC. This encodes CAISEPGLGYEQYF. The J gene is TRBJ2-7, the V gene TRBV10-3, with TRBD2 matching 8 bases. CDR1 is ENHRY and CDR2 is SYGVKD in the germline V gene. The CDR3 spans 14 residues. J was trimmed by 3 bases and V by 2 bases; bases with no gene match: 3.

Only a few counts were recorded for this clonotype. The chain employs TRBV20-1 and TRBJ1-6; no clear D. In germline, CDR1 is DFQATT, CDR2 SNEGSKA (reference sequence). V was shortened by 3 bases and J by 1 base, with 10 bases between the two germline ends. The CDR3 contains 15 residues. The CDR3 nucleotides read TGCAGTGCTAGGGGAGGGTCGTCCTATAATTCACCCCTCCACTTT. It translates to CSARGGSSYNSPLHF.

J is TRBJ1-1 and V is TRBV3-1, with TRBD1 as a possible D gene (5 bases). Germline loops: CDR1 LGHDT, CDR2 YNNKEL (reference sequence). V was clipped by 1 base and J by 4 bases, with 13 bases between them. CDR3 length equals 15 residues. CDR3 bases: TGTGCCAGCAGCCAAGTTTCAGGGCTTGGCACTGAAGCTTTCTTT. This translates into CASSQVSGLGTEAFF.

This clonotype was seen only a few times. The gene calls are TRBV3-1 and TRBJ2-1; TRBD1 matches at 9 bases. Germline trimming cut 0 bases from V and 8 bases from J; bases unmatched to any gene: 8. Germline-derived CDR1 and CDR2 are LGHDT and YNNKEL (reference sequence). The CDR3 loop spans 16 amino acids. In DNA, the CDR3 is TGTGCCAGCAGCCAAGACGGGACAGGGTTTTACGATGAGCAGTTCTTC. Its protein is CASSQDGTGFYDEQFF.

The chain joins TRBV30 to TRBJ2-5; 9 bases align to TRBD2. The junction had 4 bases not matched to a gene; V was cut back by 1 base and J by 4 bases. The CDR3 is made up of 14 amino acids. In germline, CDR1 is GTSNPN, CDR2 SVGIG (reference sequence). The CDR3 nucleotides read TGTGCCTGGAGTGGGCTAGCGGGGTTAGAGACCCAGTACTTC. Amino acid sequence: CAWSGLAGLETQYF.

The rearrangement links TRBV6-6 to TRBJ2-2; D possibly corresponds to TRBD2 (5 bases). The CDR3 runs to 13 residues. Germline V CDR1 and CDR2: MNHNY, SVGAGI (reference sequence). Deletions cut 4 bases from V and 2 bases from J, with 5 bases between. CDR3 nucleotides: TGTGCCAGCAGTTGGACTAACACCGGGGAGCTGTTTTTT. It yields the protein CASSWTNTGELFF.

In its sample, this clonotype was seen many times. In nucleotides, the CDR3 is TGTGCCAGCACCCTGGGGGGTGACACTGAAGCTTTCTTT. Protein: CASTLGGDTEAFF. The chain couples TRBV12-3 or TRBV12-4 to TRBJ1-1; possible D gene TRBD1, 5 bases. Between the trimmed V and J ends, which lost 7 bases and 3 bases, there was a span of 12 bases. The CDR3 contains 13 residues.

V is TRBV5-1 and J is TRBJ2-2; weak D call: TRBD2 (6 bases). The CDR3 extends over 16 amino acids. V was pared by 4 bases and J by 0 bases, with 13 bases between. Germline assignment: CDR1 SGHRS and CDR2 YFSETQ. In DNA form, the CDR3 reads TGCGCCAGCAGCCCAATCCGCGGGGCGAACACCGGGGAGCTGTTTTTT. Its translation is CASSPIRGANTGELFF.

This clonotype was picked up many times. The V and J genes are TRBV11-2 and TRBJ1-5; D may be TRBD1 (5 bases). Trimming removed 0 bases at V and 4 bases at J, with 10 bases between. Germline V gives CDR1 SGHAT, CDR2 FQNNGV. The CDR3 runs to 15 residues. DNA for the CDR3: TGTGCCAGCAGCTTAGAGGTACAGGATAATCAGCCCCAGCATTTT. Translating it yields CASSLEVQDNQPQHF.

The rearrangement links TRBV15 to TRBJ2-7, with TRBD2 matching over 10 bases. CDR1 LNHNV and CDR2 YYDKDF come from the germline V gene (reference sequence). The length of the CDR3 is 14 residues. V lost 4 bases to trimming and J lost 2 bases; unmatched junction nucleotides: 2. The CDR3 DNA is TGTGCCACCAGCATAGCGGGAGGAGCCTACGAGCAGTACTTC. This sequence encodes CATSIAGGAYEQYF.

This clonotype was counted many times. The rearrangement uses TRBV12-3 or TRBV12-4 and TRBJ2-2; D uncertain. Trimming stripped 3 bases from V and 4 bases from J, with 6 bases between. The length of the CDR3 is 13 residues. The CDR3 DNA reads TGTGCCAGCAGTTTTAGGGTCACCGGGGAGCTGTTTTTT. Protein: CASSFRVTGELFF.

This clonotype was found many times. The chain is built from TRBV29-1 and TRBJ2-3; D is perhaps TRBD1 (5 bases). The V gene lost 5 bases and the J gene lost 4 bases, with 13 bases spanning the gap. This CDR3 comprises 13 residues. From germline, CDR1 is SQVTM and CDR2 ANQGSEA. The CDR3 reads CSVFAGASDTQYF. The CDR3 region has the DNA TGCAGCGTTTTTGCTGGGGCGTCAGATACGCAGTATTTT.

The genes are TRBV24-1 and TRBJ2-3; D gene ambiguous. Per germline, CDR1 KGHDR and CDR2 SFDVKD. With 3 bases removed from V and 6 bases from J, the gap between germline ends came to 12 bases. The CDR3 covers 14 residues. The CDR3 loop is CATSDALSRDTQYF. The CDR3 DNA reads as TGTGCCACCAGTGATGCCCTTAGCCGGGATACGCAGTATTTT.

This clonotype appeared a few times. The chain recombines TRBV6-6 with TRBJ2-1, with a weak D call TRBD2 (5 bases). Germline V gene lookup returns CDR1 MNHNY and CDR2 SVGAGI (reference sequence). This CDR3 is built from 12 residues. Trimming shortened V by 3 bases and J by 15 bases, and 15 bases separated the two germline ends. For the CDR3, the DNA is TGTGCCAGCAGTTATGGTAGTAGAGGGCCGTTCTTC. It codes for CASSYGSRGPFF.